This record covers a single T cell receptor (beta chain). The CDR3 consists of 13 residues. Deletions cut 7 bases from V and 5 bases from J, with 14 bases between. Generated by immunoSEQ multiplex PCR, the TCRdb table keeps only in-frame clones and is missing some. The table has roughly 130,000 clones, over 75% seen once. The data were obtained in a study of control samples from healthy donors and cancer patients. The chain recombines TRBV12-3 or TRBV12-4 with TRBJ2-5; maybe TRBD1 (6 bases). The receptor comes from a man younger than 30 in good health. The sequenced sample was blood. The CDR3 loop is CASTLQGSETQYF. CDR3 in DNA: TGTGCCAGCACCCTACAGGGTTCGGAGACCCAGTACTTC.